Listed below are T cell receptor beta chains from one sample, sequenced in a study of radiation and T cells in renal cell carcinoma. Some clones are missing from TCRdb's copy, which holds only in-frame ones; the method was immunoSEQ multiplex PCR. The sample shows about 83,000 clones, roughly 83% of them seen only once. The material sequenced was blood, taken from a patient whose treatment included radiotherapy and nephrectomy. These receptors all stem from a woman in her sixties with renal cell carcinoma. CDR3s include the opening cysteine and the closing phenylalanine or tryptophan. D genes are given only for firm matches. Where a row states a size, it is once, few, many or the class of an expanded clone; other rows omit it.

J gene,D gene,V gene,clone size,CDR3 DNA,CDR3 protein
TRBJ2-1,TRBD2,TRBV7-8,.,TGTGCCAGCAGCTTAGGAACTAGCGGGAGCAGCGAGCAGTTCTTC,CASSLGTSGSSEQFF
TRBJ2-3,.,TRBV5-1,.,TGCGCCAGCAGCTTATTGGCGAGCACAGATACGCAGTATTTT,CASSLLASTDTQYF
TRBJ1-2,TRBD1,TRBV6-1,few,TGTGCCAGCATTAGGACAGGCGACCCTAACTATGGCTACACCTTC,CASIRTGDPNYGYTF
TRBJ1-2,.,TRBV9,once,TGTGCCAGCAGCGTACTCGGGGCAGGGATCTATGGCTACACCTTC,CASSVLGAGIYGYTF
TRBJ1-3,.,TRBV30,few,TGTGCCTGGAGTGAAGGGTCAGGAAACACCATATATTTT,CAWSEGSGNTIYF
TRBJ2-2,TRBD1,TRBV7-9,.,TGTGCCAGCGGAGGACAGGTGAATGTAGTCGCCACCGGGGAGCTGTTTTTT,CASGGQVNVVATGELFF
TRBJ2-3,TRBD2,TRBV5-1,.,TGCGCCAGCAGCTTGACACTAGCGGCTAGCACAGATACGCAGTATTTT,CASSLTLAASTDTQYF
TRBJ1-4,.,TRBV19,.,TGTGCCAGTAGTATAGATCGGAAGGGTCCAACTAATGAAAAACTGTTTTTT,CASSIDRKGPTNEKLFF
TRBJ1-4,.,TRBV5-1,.,TGCGCCAGCAGCTTGGTTAGGGGTGCGACTAATGAAAAACTGTTTTTT,CASSLVRGATNEKLFF
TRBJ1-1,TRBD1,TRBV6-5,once,TGTGCCAGCAGTCAAACCGGACAGGGAACTGAAGCTTTCTTT,CASSQTGQGTEAFF
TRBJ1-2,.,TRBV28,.,TGTGCCAGCAGTACGGACCTTCCGCTTCGGGGCTACACCTTC,CASSTDLPLRGYTF
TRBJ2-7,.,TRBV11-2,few,TGTGCCAGCAGAAGACAGGCATCAAGCTCCTACGAGCAGTACTTC,CASRRQASSSYEQYF
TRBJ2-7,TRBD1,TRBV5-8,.,TGTGCCAGCAGCCGGGACAGGGTGGCCGAGCAGTACTTC,CASSRDRVAEQYF
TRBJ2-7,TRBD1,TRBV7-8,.,TGTGCCAGCAGCTTAGCAAACAGGGGCGAGCAGTACTTC,CASSLANRGEQYF
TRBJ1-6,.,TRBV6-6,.,TGTGCCAGCAGTTATGAGGGAGGCTCCTATAATTCACCCCTCCACTTT,CASSYEGGSYNSPLHF
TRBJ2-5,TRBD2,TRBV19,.,TGTGCCAGTAGTATCGGGCTAGCGGGTCCGTTGGAGACCCAGTACTTC,CASSIGLAGPLETQYF